This T cell receptor (beta chain) is drawn from a study of T cell repertoires in cytomegalovirus infection (dated by TCRdb to the late 2010s). For the study in its entirety: Because public TCR beta signatures pointed to carriage of CMV infection together with the matching HLA type, the HLA type of each donor mattered for the analysis.

The research as a whole found: The ex vivo response was dominated by HLA-C-restricted CMV-specific TCR beta clonotypes, and the single most frequent clonotype in two of eight donors was supplied by these HLA-C-restricted clonotypes. Cumulative frequency of public TCR beta family members discriminated carriers of CMV infection plus the relevant HLA type in this cohort and an independent roughly 340-donor cohort.

This clonotype has at least ten counts. What antigen it recognizes has not been identified. Base quality data are lacking; no much larger clone is found one base away. V and J lose 5 bases and 0 bases, and a span of 8 bases separates them. Reading from cysteine to phenylalanine, the CDR3 counts 14 amino acids. Only the CDR3 portion is preserved as DNA: 42 bases, with reading frame beginning at the first base. The germline V gene gives CDR1 as MDHEN and CDR2 as SYDVKM. Data came from an Illumina HiSeq 1500. Clones were called with MiXCR by TCRdb after fastp trimmed the public reads at Q25, and only in-frame beta chains were retained. Entries that share a CDR3 protein sequence are merged under the most common genes and DNA. This sample comprises approximately 250,000 distinct CDR3 sequences, about 23% of them detected only once. Over 15% of the sample is taken by the ten largest.

The chain uses TRBV28 and TRBJ1-3, with the D gene too uncertain to name. Sequenced material: CD8+ T cells from PBMCs. The receptor comes from a human donor in good health (CMV status not recorded). Some clones in this sample may be carry-over from other donors' samples. The CDR3 in this case is CASSQFLSGNTIYF. The bases are TGTGCCAGCAGTCAATTCCTCTCTGGAAACACCATATATTTT.